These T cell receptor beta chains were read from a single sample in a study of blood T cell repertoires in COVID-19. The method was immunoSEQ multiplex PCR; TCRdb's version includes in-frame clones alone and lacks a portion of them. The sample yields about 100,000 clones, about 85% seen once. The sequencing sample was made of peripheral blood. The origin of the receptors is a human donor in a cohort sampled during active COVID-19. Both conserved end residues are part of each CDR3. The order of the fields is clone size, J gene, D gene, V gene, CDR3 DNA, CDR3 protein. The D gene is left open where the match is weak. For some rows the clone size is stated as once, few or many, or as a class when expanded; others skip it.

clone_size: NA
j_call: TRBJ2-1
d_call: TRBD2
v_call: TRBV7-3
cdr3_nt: TGTGCCAGCAGCTTAAATGCGCGGGGGGGCTATGAGCAGTTCTTC
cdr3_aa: CASSLNARGGYEQFF

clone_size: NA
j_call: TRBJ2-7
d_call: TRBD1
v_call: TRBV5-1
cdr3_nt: TGCGCCAGCAGCGAACCGGGACAGGGTAGCGAGCAGTACTTC
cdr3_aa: CASSEPGQGSEQYF

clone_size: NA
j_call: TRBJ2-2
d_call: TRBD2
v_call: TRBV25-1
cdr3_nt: TGTGCCAGCAGCCTAGTTAGCGGGCTAGCGGGGAACACCGGGGAGCTGTTTTTT
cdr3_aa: CASSLVSGLAGNTGELFF

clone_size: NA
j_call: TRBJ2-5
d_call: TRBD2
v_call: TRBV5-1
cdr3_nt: TGCGCCAGCAGCTTGGGAGACCTAGCGGGGGGTCAAGAGACCCAGTACTTC
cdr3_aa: CASSLGDLAGGQETQYF

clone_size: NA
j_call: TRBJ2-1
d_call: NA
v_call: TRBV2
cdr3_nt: TGTGCCAGCAAGGAAGGTAGCGGCCCATACAATGAGCAGTTCTTC
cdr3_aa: CASKEGSGPYNEQFF

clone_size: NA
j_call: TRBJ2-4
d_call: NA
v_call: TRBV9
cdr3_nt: TGTGCCAGCAGCCCTCTGGGGGGAGCCAAAAACATTCAGTACTTC
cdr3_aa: CASSPLGGAKNIQYF

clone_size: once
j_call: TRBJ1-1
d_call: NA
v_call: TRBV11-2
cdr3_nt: TGTGCCAGCAGCCCCCGTGGCAGGGAGGCCACTGAAGCTTTCTTT
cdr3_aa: CASSPRGREATEAFF

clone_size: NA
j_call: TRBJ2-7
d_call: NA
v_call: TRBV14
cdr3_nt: TGTGCCAGCAGCCAAGATGGACTCCGAGGGCAGTACTTC
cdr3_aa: CASSQDGLRGQYF

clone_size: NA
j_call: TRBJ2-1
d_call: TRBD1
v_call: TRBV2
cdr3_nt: TGTGCCAGCATCGGGACAGGCATAGACGGTGAGCAGTTCTTC
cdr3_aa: CASIGTGIDGEQFF

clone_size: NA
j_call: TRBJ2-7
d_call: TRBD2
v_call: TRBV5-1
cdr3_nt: TGCGCCAGCAGCCCGCCGACTAGCGGGGGGGCGGTCGAGCAGTACTTC
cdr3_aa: CASSPPTSGGAVEQYF

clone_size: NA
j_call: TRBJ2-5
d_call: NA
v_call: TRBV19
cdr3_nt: TGTGCCAGTAGTCCGGTCTACCAAGAGACCCAGTACTTC
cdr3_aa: CASSPVYQETQYF

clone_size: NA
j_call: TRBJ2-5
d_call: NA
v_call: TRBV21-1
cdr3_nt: TGTGCCAGCCCACCCAGGGGGAGGCGAGAGACCCAGTACTTC
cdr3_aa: CASPPRGRRETQYF

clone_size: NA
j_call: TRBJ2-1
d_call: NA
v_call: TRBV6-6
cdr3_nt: TGTGCCAGCAGACCAAGCGTCAATGAGCAGTTCTTC
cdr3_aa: CASRPSVNEQFF

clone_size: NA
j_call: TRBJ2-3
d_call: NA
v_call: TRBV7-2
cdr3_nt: TGTGCCAGCAGCTTAGTGCCAGGGGTGGGACCCACAGATACGCAGTATTTT
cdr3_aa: CASSLVPGVGPTDTQYF

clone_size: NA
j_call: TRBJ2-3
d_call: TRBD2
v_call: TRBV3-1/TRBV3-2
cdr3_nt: TGTGCCAGCAGCCTCGCGGGAGCGGGGGGCACAGATACGCAGTATTTT
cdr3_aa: CASSLAGAGGTDTQYF

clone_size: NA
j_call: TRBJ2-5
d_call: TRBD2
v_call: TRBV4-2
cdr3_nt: TGTGCCAGCAGCCCGCGGACTAGCGGGAGGGGGGAGACCCAGTACTTC
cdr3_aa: CASSPRTSGRGETQYF

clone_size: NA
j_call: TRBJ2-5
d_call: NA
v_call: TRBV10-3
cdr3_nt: TGTGCCATCTCCAGGGGTTCTCAAGAGACCCAGTACTTC
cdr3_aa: CAISRGSQETQYF

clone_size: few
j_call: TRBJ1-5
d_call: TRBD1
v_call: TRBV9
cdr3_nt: TGTGCCAGCAGCGAACAGGGGCATCAGCCCCAGCATTTT
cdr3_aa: CASSEQGHQPQHF

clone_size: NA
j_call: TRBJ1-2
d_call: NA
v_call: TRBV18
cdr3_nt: TGTGCCAGCTCACCGGGGCCTAACTATGGCTACACCTTC
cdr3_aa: CASSPGPNYGYTF

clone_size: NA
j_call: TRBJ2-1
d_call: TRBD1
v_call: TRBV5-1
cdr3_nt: TGCGCCAGCAGCGCTGGGACAGGGGGCAATGAGCAGTTCTTC
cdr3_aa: CASSAGTGGNEQFF

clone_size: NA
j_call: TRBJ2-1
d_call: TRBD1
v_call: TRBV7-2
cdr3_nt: TGTGCCAGCAGCTTAGAGTGGGACAGGGTGGCTGAGCAGTTCTTC
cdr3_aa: CASSLEWDRVAEQFF

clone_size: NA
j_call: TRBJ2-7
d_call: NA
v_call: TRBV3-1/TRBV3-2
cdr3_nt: TGTGCCAGCAGCCGAAATTCTTTTCTAGCGAAATCCTACGAGCAGTACTTC
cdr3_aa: CASSRNSFLAKSYEQYF

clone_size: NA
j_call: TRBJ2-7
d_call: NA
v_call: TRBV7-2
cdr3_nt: TGTGCCAGCAGCTCGAGCGGGTACCAGACCTACGAGCAGTACTTC
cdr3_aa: CASSSSGYQTYEQYF